The subject of this entry is one T cell receptor beta chain. Its antigen is as yet unknown. It was with random hexamers that 0.5 to 1 ug RNA was reverse transcribed. The CDR3 of TCR beta was amplified by immunoSEQ multiplex PCR across 54 Vbeta and 13 Jbeta. MiXCR was run by TCRdb on the immunoSEQ multiplex PCR reads, yielding one entry per CDR3 protein. The sample lists about 430,000 distinct CDR3 sequences, 85% occurring once. The sample comes from a study of CD8 T cells in Susac syndrome. V gave up 3 bases and J gave up 6 bases, with 14 bases separating them. Germline CDR1 is SEHNR and CDR2 is FQNEAQ (reference sequence). This CDR3 contains 15 residues. Peripheral blood CD8+ and CD4+ T cells were profiled by TCR beta sequencing. It was negative isolation that provided the CD8+ and CD4+ T cells, whereas TEMRA cells were enriched by FACS. Overall study results and limits: The authors acknowledged that their TCR sequencing and HLA analysis involved a relatively small number of individuals.

The chain links TRBV7-9 to TRBJ2-2; D may correspond to TRBD1 or TRBD2 (5 bases each). This receptor was taken from a human donor with multiple sclerosis. Sequencing input: CD8+ T cells from PBMCs. This CDR3 reads CASSFLVQGAGELFF. CDR3 nucleotide sequence: TGTGCCAGCAGCTTTCTGGTGCAGGGAGCCGGGGAGCTGTTTTTT.